This T cell receptor beta chain was captured in a study of OX40 agonist ivuxolimab in advanced cancers. With regard to the full study: Ivuxolimab was a fully human IgG2 agonistic monoclonal antibody targeting the costimulatory receptor OX40 (CD134). Intravenous ivuxolimab was administered to patients every 2 weeks at six dose levels: 0.01, 0.1, 0.3, 1.5, 3 and 10 mg/kg. Among the 52 dose-escalation patients, roughly 20 had hepatocellular carcinoma, 15 or so melanoma, 9 renal cell carcinoma and 9 head and neck cancer. The dose-escalation cohort was 82.7% male with a mean age of about 54 years, ranging from 23 to 79. Patients were allowed to have had prior anti-PD-1, anti-PD-L1 or anti-CTLA-4 therapy, and approximately 43% of the dose-escalation patients had previously received checkpoint inhibitors. Partial responses occurred in three dose-escalation patients, of whom one had hepatocellular carcinoma and two had cutaneous melanoma. The point of sequencing TCRbeta in the periphery was to test whether ivuxolimab changed TCR sequence diversity and drove clonal T-cell expansion. The paper describes the monotherapy dose-escalation part (N of about 54 patients) of the phase I trial of ivuxolimab.

The trial excluded patients who had a history of autoimmune disease or who were on systemic immunosuppression. Peripheral blood for TCR sequencing was collected from all dose cohorts at baseline, on cycle 4 day 1, and on cycle 7 day 1. Samples were obtained from an open-label, multicenter, first-in-human phase I dose-escalation trial of ivuxolimab. Adults with locally advanced or metastatic head and neck squamous cell, hepatocellular, melanoma or renal cell carcinoma were enrolled in the trial. Before TCR sequencing, CD4+ T cells and CD8+ T cells from peripheral blood were sorted into separate populations. To sequence the TCRbeta CDR3 region, genomic DNA was isolated from the sorted cells. The immunoSEQ Assay was used to sequence the TCRbeta CDR3 regions. Held by TCRdb, this immuneACCESS table contains in-frame sequences only and omits some clones. Under half of the omission traces to an unresolved V gene where checked; the cause of the rest is unknown. The sample records about 86,000 clones, around nine tenths of which are singletons. The ten largest clones capture roughly 1.5% of the sample.

V sheds 1 base and J sheds 3 bases, leaving 18 bases between their ends. The CDR3, from cysteine to phenylalanine, totals 17 residues. Only the CDR3 DNA is retained, 51 bases long and in frame from the first base. CDR1 is given as MDHEN and CDR2 as SYDVKM, both from the germline V gene. Study-wide findings and limitations: At doses from 0.1 to 3.0 mg/kg, clonal expansion was seen in both CD4+ and CD8+ blood T cells between baseline and week 6. On average, CD8+ T cells showed more expanded clones than CD4+ T cells after ivuxolimab. In the 0.1-3.0 mg/kg groups, partial responders had among the lowest normalized peripheral clonal expansion, particularly in CD8+ T cells. Low levels of normalized T-cell clonal expansion were also seen in some patients who did not respond. The antigen specificity of the peripheral T cells that underwent clonal expansion was not determined.

Remarks on this clone: Its antigen is unknown. No base-level quality is on record; no much larger clone is a single base apart.

The sequencing here drew on CD4+ or CD8+ T cells sorted from blood, taken in a trial of the OX40 agonist ivuxolimab. The chain was built from TRBV28 and TRBJ1-1; matching of 6 bases hints at TRBD1 as the D gene. This TCR was sampled from an adult with an advanced solid tumor such as melanoma, head and neck, liver or kidney cancer. The CDR3 region reads CASSLFSRGGRYTEAFF. At the DNA level, the sequence is TGTGCCAGCAGTTTATTTTCAAGGGGGGGGAGATACACTGAAGCTTTCTTT.